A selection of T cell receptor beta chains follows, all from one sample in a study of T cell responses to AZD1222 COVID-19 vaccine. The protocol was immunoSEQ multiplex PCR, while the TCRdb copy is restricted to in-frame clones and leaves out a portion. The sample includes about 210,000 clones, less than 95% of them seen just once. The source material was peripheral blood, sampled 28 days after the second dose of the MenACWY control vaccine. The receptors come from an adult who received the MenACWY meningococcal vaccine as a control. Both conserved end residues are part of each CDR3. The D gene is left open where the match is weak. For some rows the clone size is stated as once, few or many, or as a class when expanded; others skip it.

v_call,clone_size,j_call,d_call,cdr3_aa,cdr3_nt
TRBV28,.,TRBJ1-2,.,CASSSAGVEDGYTF,TGTGCCAGCAGTTCCGCAGGGGTGGAGGATGGCTACACCTTC
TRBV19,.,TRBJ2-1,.,CASSMGLVSYNEQFF,TGTGCCAGTAGTATGGGATTAGTATCCTACAATGAGCAGTTCTTC
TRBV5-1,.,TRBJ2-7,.,CASISRPGSYEQYF,TGCGCCAGCATCTCACGCCCAGGGTCCTACGAGCAGTACTTC
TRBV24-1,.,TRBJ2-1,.,CATSDPLGPALGEQFF,TGTGCCACCAGTGACCCTTTAGGCCCAGCGTTGGGTGAGCAGTTCTTC
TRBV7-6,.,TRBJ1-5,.,CASSPAGDSNQPQHF,TGTGCCAGCAGCCCGGCAGGGGATAGCAATCAGCCCCAGCATTTT
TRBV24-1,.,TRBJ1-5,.,CATRLVGVQPQHF,TGTGCCACCAGACTCGTAGGGGTGCAGCCCCAGCATTTT
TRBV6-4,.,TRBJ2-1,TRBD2,CASSDSTSGTYNEQFF,TGTGCCAGCAGTGACTCGACTAGCGGGACCTACAATGAGCAGTTCTTC
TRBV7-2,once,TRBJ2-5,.,CASSYRGEQTQYF,TGTGCCAGCAGTTACCGAGGCGAGCAGACCCAGTACTTC
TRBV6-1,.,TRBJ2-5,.,CASSEGFAQETQYF,TGTGCCAGCAGTGAAGGGTTCGCCCAAGAGACCCAGTACTTC
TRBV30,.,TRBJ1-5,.,CAWNGRAGNQPQHF,TGTGCCTGGAACGGCAGGGCTGGCAATCAGCCCCAGCATTTT